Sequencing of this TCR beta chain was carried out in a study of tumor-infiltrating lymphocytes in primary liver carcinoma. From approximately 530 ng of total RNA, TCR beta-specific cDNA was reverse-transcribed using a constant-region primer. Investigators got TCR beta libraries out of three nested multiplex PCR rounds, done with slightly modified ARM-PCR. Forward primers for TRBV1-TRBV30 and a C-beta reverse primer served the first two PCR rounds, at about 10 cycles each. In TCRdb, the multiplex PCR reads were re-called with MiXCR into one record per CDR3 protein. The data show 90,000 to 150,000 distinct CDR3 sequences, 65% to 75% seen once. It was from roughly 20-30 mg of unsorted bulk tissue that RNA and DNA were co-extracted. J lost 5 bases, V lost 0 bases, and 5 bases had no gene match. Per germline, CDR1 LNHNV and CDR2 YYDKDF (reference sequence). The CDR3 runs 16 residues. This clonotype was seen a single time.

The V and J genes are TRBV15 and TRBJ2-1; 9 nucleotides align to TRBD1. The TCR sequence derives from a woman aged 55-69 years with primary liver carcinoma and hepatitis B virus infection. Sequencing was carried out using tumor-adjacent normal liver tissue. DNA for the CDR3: TGTGCCACCAGCAGAGATATGGACAGGGGACACAATGAGCAGTTCTTC. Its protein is CATSRDMDRGHNEQFF.